Each of the 15 T cell receptor beta chains below was sequenced from the same sample in a study of OX40 agonist ivuxolimab in advanced cancers. The table came from immunoSEQ multiplex PCR; TCRdb's copy has only in-frame clones and leaves some out. The sample consists of tens of thousands of clones, 70% to 90% of them appearing once. The source was CD4+ or CD8+ T cells sorted from blood, collected in a trial of the OX40 agonist ivuxolimab. All receptors come from an adult with an advanced solid tumor such as melanoma, head and neck, liver or kidney cancer.

This clone was seen a few times. The genes are TRBV25-1 and TRBJ2-5; D ambiguous. V lost 4 bases and J lost 5, with 11 bases in between. From germline, CDR1 is MGHDK and CDR2 SYGVNS. The CDR3 is 13 amino acids. The chain's CDR3 is CASSAWGNETQYF. In DNA, the CDR3 is TGTGCCAGCAGTGCGTGGGGAAACGAGACCCAGTACTTC.

The chain is built from TRBV4-1 and TRBJ1-4; D might be TRBD1 (5 bases). CDR1 MGHRA and CDR2 YSYEKL come from the germline V gene. The V end was cut by 1 base, the J end by 7 bases, with 10 bases between. The CDR3 has 14 residues. Here the CDR3 DNA reads TGCGCCAGCAGCCAAGTAGGGGAAGGTGAAAAACTGTTTTTT. Amino acid sequence: CASSQVGEGEKLFF.

The chain uses TRBV27 and TRBJ1-1; a weak D match, TRBD1 (6 bases). Per the germline V gene, CDR1 is MNHEY and CDR2 is SMNVEV (reference sequence). The germline V and J ends were trimmed by 4 bases and 4 bases, with 19 bases remaining between them. This CDR3 comprises 16 residues. CDR3 loop: CASSSGAGWGSTEAFF. The CDR3 DNA sequence: TGTGCCAGCAGTTCAGGGGCAGGGTGGGGTTCCACTGAAGCTTTCTTT.

This chain connects TRBV25-1 to TRBJ1-1, with D perhaps TRBD1 (5 bases). The CDR3 runs to 14 residues. V was clipped by 1 base and J by 4 bases, with 10 bases between them. The germline V gene has CDR1 MGHDK and CDR2 SYGVNS. CDR3 DNA: TGTGCCAGCAGTGAATCGCGGGGGAGCACTGAAGCTTTCTTT. This gives the protein CASSESRGSTEAFF.

The CDR3 reads CASSLAGSMYSPLHF. The CDR3 coding sequence is TGCGCCAGCAGCTTGGCCGGGTCCATGTATTCACCCCTCCACTTT. This chain connects TRBV5-1 to TRBJ1-6; the D is unclear. This CDR3 is built from 15 residues. In germline, CDR1 is SGHRS, CDR2 YFSETQ. Deletions cut 0 bases from V and 8 bases from J, with 12 bases between.

The chain recombines TRBV10-1 with TRBJ2-5; tentatively, D is TRBD1 (6 bases). Germline V gives CDR1 WNHNN, CDR2 SYGVQD (reference sequence). Trimming pared 10 bases from V and 4 bases from J, leaving 19 bases between. The CDR3 is 14 amino acids. CDR3 DNA sequence: TGCGCCAAACCGGGGCAGGGGCCCGGAGAGACCCAGTACTTC. Its protein is CAKPGQGPGETQYF.

This clone has a count of ten or more. The chain uses TRBV7-3 and TRBJ2-7; D unclear. CDR1 SGHTA and CDR2 FQGTGA come from the germline V gene. The V end lost 3 bases, the J end lost 5 bases, and 17 bases lay between the germline ends. The CDR3 is 15 residues long. The CDR3 nucleotides are TGTGCCAGCAGCTTGGGTACCGGGTTTAGCAACGAGCAGTACTTC. Its translation: CASSLGTGFSNEQYF.

The V gene is TRBV18, the J gene TRBJ1-2; 7 bases match TRBD1. The CDR3 is 14 amino acids. The germline V gene has CDR1 KGHSH and CDR2 LQKENI. V was clipped by 3 bases and J by 2 bases; unmatched bases: 3. CDR3 nucleotide sequence: TGTGCCAGCTCACCCACGACAGGGAACTATGGCTACACCTTC. Protein product: CASSPTTGNYGYTF. Filled out from reference TRBV18 and TRBJ1-2, the complete variable domain reads NAGVMQNPRHLVRRRGQEARLRCSPMKGHSHVYWYRQLPEEGLKFMVYLQKENIIDESGMPKERFSAEFPKEGPSILRIQQVVRGDSAAYFCASSPTTGNYGYTFGSGTRLTVV.

This chain joins TRBV27 and TRBJ1-4; 7 positions agree with TRBD1. Germline trimming cut 5 bases from V and 7 bases from J; bases unmatched to any gene: 7. There are 14 residues in the CDR3. Per the germline V gene, CDR1 is MNHEY and CDR2 is SMNVEV (reference sequence). The CDR3 DNA follows: TGTGCCAGCAGTCATCAGGGGGGCACTGAAAAACTGTTTTTT. Its translation: CASSHQGGTEKLFF.

The chain employs TRBV30 and TRBJ1-1; 11 nucleotides match TRBD1. Unmatched junction bases numbered 4, after V lost 2 bases and J lost 5 bases. Germline V gene sequence: CDR1 GTSNPN, CDR2 SVGIG (reference sequence). The CDR3 contains 14 residues. The chain's CDR3 is CAWSPGQGGTEAFF. CDR3 coding DNA: TGTGCCTGGAGTCCGGGACAGGGGGGAACTGAAGCTTTCTTT.

This clone was seen just once. The chain has TRBV27 and TRBJ2-1, with 9 bases that match TRBD2. Per germline, CDR1 MNHEY and CDR2 SMNVEV (reference sequence). The trim removed 5 bases at V and 8 bases at J, leaving 7 bases unmatched. The CDR3 loop spans 14 amino acids. CDR3 loop: CASSLSGGFDEQFF. The CDR3 bases are TGTGCCAGCAGTCTTAGCGGGGGATTTGATGAGCAGTTCTTC.

The genes are TRBV7-8 and TRBJ1-6, with D hard to call. V was clipped by 1 base and J by 5 bases, with 6 bases between them. The germline CDR1 and CDR2 sequences are SGHVS and FQNEAQ. The CDR3 length is 14 residues. CDR3 loop: CASSLDPDNSPLHF. For the CDR3, the DNA is TGTGCCAGCAGCTTAGACCCGGATAATTCACCCCTCCACTTT.

The chain carries TRBV27 and TRBJ1-3, with D perhaps matching TRBD1 (5 bases). Germline assignment: CDR1 MNHEY and CDR2 SMNVEV (reference sequence). CDR3 length equals 16 residues. V shed 0 bases and J shed 2 bases, with 11 bases lying between them. The CDR3 region is CASSLSMGETGNTIYF. The CDR3 DNA follows: TGTGCCAGCAGTTTATCGATGGGGGAGACTGGAAACACCATATATTTT.

The V and J genes are TRBV29-1 and TRBJ1-2; D is unclear. Germline V lookup: CDR1 SQVTM, CDR2 ANQGSEA. This CDR3 has 11 residues. Trimming took 6 bases from V and 2 from J, leaving 7 bases between them. In nucleotides, the CDR3 is TGCAGCGTCCGGATAAACTATGGCTACACCTTC. The encoded protein is CSVRINYGYTF.

This chain uses TRBV28 with TRBJ2-5, with 10 bases identical to TRBD2. V lost 3 bases to trimming and J lost 4 bases; unmatched junction nucleotides: 11. CDR1 is MDHEN, CDR2 SYDVKM, per germline. This CDR3 comprises 17 residues. Here the CDR3 DNA reads TGTGCCAGCAGTTTGGGTCTAGCGGGGGATTTGGGAGAGACCCAGTACTTC. It codes for CASSLGLAGDLGETQYF.